This note documents a single T cell receptor beta chain sequence. Its cognate antigen is unknown. The study ran the assay at deep level. Sequenced by immunoSEQ multiplex PCR; TCRdb stores in-frame clones only, minus some. The table lists a few million clones, approximately 93% of them singletons. This specimen comes from a study of shared clonotypes between healthy human individuals. Study-level findings and limits: An effect of sequencing depth on clonotype sharing among donors was expected.

The study separated CD4+ cells into CD45RA+ naive and CD45RA-negative memory subsets. There are 12 residues in the CDR3. Germline V lookup: CDR1 MNHEY, CDR2 SMNVEV (reference sequence). V dropped 6 bases and J dropped 4 bases, with 7 bases sitting between them. This chain links TRBV27 with TRBJ2-1, with D unclear. The material sequenced was naive CD4+ T cells from PBMCs. Subset described: CD45RA+ positively selected. The sequence derives from a man between 18 and 29 years old in good health. Some clones in this sample may be carry-over from other donors' samples. The CDR3 DNA reads TGTGCCAGCAGACCCCTATACAATGAGCAGTTCTTC. Translating it yields CASRPLYNEQFF.